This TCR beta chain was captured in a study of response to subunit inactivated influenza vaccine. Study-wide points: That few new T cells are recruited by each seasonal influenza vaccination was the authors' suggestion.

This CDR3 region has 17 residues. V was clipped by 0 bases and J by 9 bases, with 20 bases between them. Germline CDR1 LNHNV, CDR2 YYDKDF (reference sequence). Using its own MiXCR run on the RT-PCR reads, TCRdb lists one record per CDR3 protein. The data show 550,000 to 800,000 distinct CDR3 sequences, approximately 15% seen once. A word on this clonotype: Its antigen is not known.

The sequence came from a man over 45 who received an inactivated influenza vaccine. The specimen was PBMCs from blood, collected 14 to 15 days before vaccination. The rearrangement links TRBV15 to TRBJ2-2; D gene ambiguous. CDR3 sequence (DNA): TGTGCCACCAGCAGAGATCGGAACGATTTATTCAAGCGGGAGCTGTTTTTT. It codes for CATSRDRNDLFKRELFF.